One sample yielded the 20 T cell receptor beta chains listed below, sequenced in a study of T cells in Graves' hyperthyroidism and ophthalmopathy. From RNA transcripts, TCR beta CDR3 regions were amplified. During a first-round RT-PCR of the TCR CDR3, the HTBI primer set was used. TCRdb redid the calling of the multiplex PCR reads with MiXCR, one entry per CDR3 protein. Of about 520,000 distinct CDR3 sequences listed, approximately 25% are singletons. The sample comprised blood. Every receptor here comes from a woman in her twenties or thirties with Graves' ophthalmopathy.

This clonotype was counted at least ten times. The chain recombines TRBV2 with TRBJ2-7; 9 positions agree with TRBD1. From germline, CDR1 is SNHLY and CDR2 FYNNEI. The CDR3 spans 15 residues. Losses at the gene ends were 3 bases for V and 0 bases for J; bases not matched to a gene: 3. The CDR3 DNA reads TGTGCCAGCAGTGATAGGGACAGGGTCTCCTACGAGCAGTACTTC. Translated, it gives CASSDRDRVSYEQYF.

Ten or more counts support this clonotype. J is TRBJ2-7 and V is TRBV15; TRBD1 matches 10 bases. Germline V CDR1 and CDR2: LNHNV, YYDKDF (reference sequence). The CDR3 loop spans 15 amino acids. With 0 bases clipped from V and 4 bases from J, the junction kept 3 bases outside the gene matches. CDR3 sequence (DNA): TGTGCCACCAGCAGAGAGAGGGGACAGGGGTACGAGCAGTACTTC. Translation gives CATSRERGQGYEQYF.

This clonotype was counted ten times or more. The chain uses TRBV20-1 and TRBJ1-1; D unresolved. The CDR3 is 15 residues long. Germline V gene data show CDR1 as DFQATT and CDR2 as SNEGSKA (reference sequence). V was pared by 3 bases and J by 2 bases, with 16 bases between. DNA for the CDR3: TGCAGTGCTAGTAAGAGCGTTTCTGTTAACACTGAAGCTTTCTTT. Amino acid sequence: CSASKSVSVNTEAFF.

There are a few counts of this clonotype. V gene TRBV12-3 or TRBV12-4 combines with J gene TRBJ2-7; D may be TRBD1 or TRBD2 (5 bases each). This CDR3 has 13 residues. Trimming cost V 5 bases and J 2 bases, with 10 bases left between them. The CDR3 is CASSPRGPYEQYF. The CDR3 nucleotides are TGTGCCAGCAGTCCGAGGGGACCCTACGAGCAGTACTTC.

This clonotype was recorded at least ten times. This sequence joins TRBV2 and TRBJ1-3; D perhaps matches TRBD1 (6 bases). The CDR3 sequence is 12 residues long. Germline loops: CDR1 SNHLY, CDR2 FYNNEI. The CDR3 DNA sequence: TGTGCAGGGGCAGGGGATGGAAACACCATATATTTT. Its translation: CAGAGDGNTIYF.

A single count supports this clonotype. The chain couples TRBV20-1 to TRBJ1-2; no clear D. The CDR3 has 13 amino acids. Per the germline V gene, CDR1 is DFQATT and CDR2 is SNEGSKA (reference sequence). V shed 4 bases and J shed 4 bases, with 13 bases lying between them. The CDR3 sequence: CSAKRAGRYGYTF. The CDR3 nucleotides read TGCAGTGCTAAAAGGGCAGGACGCTATGGCTACACCTTC.

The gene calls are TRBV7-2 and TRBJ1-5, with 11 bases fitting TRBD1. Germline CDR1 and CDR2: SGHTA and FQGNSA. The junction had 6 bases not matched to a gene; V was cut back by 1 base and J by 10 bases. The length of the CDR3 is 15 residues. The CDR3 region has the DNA TGTGCCAGCAGCTTAGGAACGGGACAGGGGGTCCCCCAGCATTTT. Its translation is CASSLGTGQGVPQHF.

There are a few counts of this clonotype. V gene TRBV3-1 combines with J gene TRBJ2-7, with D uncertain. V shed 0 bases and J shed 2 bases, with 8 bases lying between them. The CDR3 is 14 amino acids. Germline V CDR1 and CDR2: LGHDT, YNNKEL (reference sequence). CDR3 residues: CASSQESTTYEQYF. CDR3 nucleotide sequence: TGTGCCAGCAGCCAAGAATCTACAACCTACGAGCAGTACTTC.

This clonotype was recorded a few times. CDR3 in amino acids: CASSQVYGDALYGYTF. CDR3 sequence (DNA): TGCGCCAGCAGCCAAGTTTATGGGGATGCTCTCTATGGCTACACCTTC. The chain employs TRBV4-1 and TRBJ1-2, with no clear D. Trimming cost V 1 base and J 4 bases, with 16 bases left between them. The germline gives CDR1 MGHRA, CDR2 YSYEKL. CDR3 length: 16 residues.

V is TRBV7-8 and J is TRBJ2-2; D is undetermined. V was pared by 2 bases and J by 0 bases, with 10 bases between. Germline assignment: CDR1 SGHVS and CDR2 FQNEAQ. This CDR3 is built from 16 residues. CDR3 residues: CASSLRRSANTGELFF. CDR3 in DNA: TGTGCCAGCAGCTTAAGGCGCAGTGCGAACACCGGGGAGCTGTTTTTT.

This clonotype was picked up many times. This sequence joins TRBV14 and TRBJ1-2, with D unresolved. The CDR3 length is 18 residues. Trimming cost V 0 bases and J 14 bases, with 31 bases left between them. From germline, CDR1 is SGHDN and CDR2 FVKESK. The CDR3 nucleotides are TGTGCCAGCAGCCAAGATCTACAGTCGAGTCGACTTGGAGGCGCAATTACCTTC. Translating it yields CASSQDLQSSRLGGAITF. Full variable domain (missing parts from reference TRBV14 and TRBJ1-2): EAGVTQFPSHSVIEKGQTVTLRCDPISGHDNLYWYRRVMGKEIKFLLHFVKESKQDESGMPNNRFLAERTGGTYSTLKVQPAELEDSGVYFCASSQDLQSSRLGGAITFGSGTRLTVV.

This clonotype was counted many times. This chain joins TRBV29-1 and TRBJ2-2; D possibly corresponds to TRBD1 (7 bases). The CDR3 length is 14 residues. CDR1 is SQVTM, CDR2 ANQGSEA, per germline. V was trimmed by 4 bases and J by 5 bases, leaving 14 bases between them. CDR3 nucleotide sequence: TGCAGCGTTGGGGACAGTGGGGGGACCGGGGAGCTGTTTTTT. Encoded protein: CSVGDSGGTGELFF.

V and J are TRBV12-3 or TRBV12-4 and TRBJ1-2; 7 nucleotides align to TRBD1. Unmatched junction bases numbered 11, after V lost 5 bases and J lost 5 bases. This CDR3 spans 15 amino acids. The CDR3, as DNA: TGTGCCAGCAGTCCATCGACAGGGCTAGGGTATGGCTACACCTTC. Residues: CASSPSTGLGYGYTF.

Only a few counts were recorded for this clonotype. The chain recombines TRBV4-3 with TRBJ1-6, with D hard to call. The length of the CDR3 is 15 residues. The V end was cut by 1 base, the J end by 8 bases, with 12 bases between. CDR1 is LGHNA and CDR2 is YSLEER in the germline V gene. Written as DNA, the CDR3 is TGCGCCAGCAGCCAAGGGCCCCAGAACGATTCACCCCTCCACTTT. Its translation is CASSQGPQNDSPLHF.

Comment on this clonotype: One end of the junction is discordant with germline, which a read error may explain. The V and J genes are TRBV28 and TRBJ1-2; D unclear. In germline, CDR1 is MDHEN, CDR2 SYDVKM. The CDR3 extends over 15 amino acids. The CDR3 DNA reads TGTGCCATCAGTGAGCACGGGTCTAACGGATATGGCTACACCTTC. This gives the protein CAISEHGSNGYGYTF.

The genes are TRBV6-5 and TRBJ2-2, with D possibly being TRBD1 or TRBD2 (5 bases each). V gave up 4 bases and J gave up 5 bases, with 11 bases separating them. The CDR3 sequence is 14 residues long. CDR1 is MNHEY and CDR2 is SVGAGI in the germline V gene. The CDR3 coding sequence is TGTGCCAGCAGTTGGGACCTTGGGACCGGGGAGCTGTTTTTT. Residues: CASSWDLGTGELFF.

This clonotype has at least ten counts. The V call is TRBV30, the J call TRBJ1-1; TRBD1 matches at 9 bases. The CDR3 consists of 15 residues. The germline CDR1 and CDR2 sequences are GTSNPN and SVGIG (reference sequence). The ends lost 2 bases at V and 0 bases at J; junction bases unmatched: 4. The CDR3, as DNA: TGTGCCTGGAGTCTACAGGGGGCCATGAACACTGAAGCTTTCTTT. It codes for CAWSLQGAMNTEAFF.

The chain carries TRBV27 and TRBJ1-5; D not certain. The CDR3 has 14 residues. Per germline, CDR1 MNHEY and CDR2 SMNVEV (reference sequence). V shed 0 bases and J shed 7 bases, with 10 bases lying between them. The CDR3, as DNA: TGTGCCAGCAGTTTATCGCGCTATGGACAGCCCCAGCATTTT. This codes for CASSLSRYGQPQHF.

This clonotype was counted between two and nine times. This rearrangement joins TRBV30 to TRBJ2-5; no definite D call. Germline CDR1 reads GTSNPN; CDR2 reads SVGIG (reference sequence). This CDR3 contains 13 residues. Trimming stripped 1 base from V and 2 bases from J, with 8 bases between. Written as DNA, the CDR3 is TGTGCCTGGAGTGAATACCTTCAAGAGACCCAGTACTTC. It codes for CAWSEYLQETQYF.

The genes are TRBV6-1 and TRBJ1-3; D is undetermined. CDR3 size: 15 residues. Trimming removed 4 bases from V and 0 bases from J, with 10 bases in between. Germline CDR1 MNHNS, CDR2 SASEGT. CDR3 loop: CASSVAVDSGNTIYF. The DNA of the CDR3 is TGTGCCAGCAGTGTCGCGGTTGACTCTGGAAACACCATATATTTT.